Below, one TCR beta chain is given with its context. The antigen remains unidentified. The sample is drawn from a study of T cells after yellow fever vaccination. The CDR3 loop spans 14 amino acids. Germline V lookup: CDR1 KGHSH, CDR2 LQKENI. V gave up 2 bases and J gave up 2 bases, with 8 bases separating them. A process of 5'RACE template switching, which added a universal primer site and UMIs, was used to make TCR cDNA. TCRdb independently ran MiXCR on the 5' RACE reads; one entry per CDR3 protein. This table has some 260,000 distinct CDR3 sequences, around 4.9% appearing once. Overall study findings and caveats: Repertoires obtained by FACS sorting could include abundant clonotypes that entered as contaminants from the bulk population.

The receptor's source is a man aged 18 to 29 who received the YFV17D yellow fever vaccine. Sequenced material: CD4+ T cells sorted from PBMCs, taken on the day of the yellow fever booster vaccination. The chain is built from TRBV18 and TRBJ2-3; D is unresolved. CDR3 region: CASSPAQFTDTQYF. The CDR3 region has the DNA TGTGCCAGCTCACCAGCGCAGTTCACAGATACGCAGTATTTT.